Listed below are T cell receptor beta chains from one sample, sequenced in a study of vaccination and CD4 T cells after COVID-19. No antigen has been assigned to these receptors. Each CDR3 protein is one row after TCRdb ran MiXCR on the PCR reads. This table has about 21,000 distinct CDR3 sequences, 46% appearing once. Source: CD4+ T cells from blood, cultured in vitro, taken about 7 months after SARS-CoV-2 vaccination. The receptor source for this set is a human donor who had recovered from COVID-19. The CDR3 runs from the conserved cysteine through the conserved F or W. A D gene is named only where the DNA matches it firmly. Where a row states a size, it is once, few, many or the class of an expanded clone; other rows omit it.

j_gene: TRBJ1-2
abundance: few
v_gene: TRBV7-2
d_gene: TRBD1
CDR3aa: CASSLGDSYGYTF
CDR3nt: TGTGCCAGCAGCTTAGGGGACAGCTATGGCTACACCTTC

j_gene: TRBJ1-2
abundance: few
v_gene: TRBV7-6
d_gene: .
CDR3aa: CASSQGNYGYTF
CDR3nt: TGTGCCAGCAGCCAGGGGAACTATGGCTACACCTTC

j_gene: TRBJ1-2
abundance: .
v_gene: TRBV6-1
d_gene: .
CDR3aa: CASLTPGADYGYTF
CDR3nt: TGTGCCAGCCTAACCCCAGGGGCTGACTATGGCTACACCTTC

j_gene: TRBJ1-1
abundance: .
v_gene: TRBV6-1
d_gene: TRBD1
CDR3aa: CASSRRDRGLSVNTEAFF
CDR3nt: TGTGCCAGCAGCCGACGGGACAGGGGGCTTAGTGTGAACACTGAAGCTTTCTTT

j_gene: TRBJ2-2
abundance: .
v_gene: TRBV7-9
d_gene: TRBD1
CDR3aa: CASGSPPTGDTGELFF
CDR3nt: TGTGCCAGCGGATCCCCCCCGACAGGGGACACCGGGGAGCTGTTTTTT

j_gene: TRBJ2-7
abundance: once
v_gene: TRBV7-2
d_gene: .
CDR3aa: CASSLLVSLEQYF
CDR3nt: TGTGCCAGCAGCTTACTAGTCTCTCTCGAGCAGTACTTC

j_gene: TRBJ1-1
abundance: .
v_gene: TRBV20-1
d_gene: .
CDR3aa: CSARVRGRNTEAFF
CDR3nt: TGCAGTGCTAGGGTCCGGGGGCGGAACACTGAAGCTTTCTTT

j_gene: TRBJ2-7
abundance: .
v_gene: TRBV18
d_gene: TRBD1
CDR3aa: CASSLSTGGASYEQYF
CDR3nt: TGTGCCAGCTCATTGTCGACAGGGGGCGCATCCTACGAGCAGTACTTC

j_gene: TRBJ2-7
abundance: .
v_gene: TRBV20-1
d_gene: .
CDR3aa: CRIGGGRNEQYF
CDR3nt: TGCAGAATCGGGGGCGGGAGAAACGAGCAGTACTTC

j_gene: TRBJ2-7
abundance: .
v_gene: TRBV4-1
d_gene: TRBD1
CDR3aa: CASSQDNRGREQYF
CDR3nt: TGCGCCAGCAGCCAAGATAACAGGGGCCGAGAGCAGTACTTC

j_gene: TRBJ1-2
abundance: .
v_gene: TRBV20-1
d_gene: .
CDR3aa: CSASGGELFYTNYGYTF
CDR3nt: TGCAGTGCTAGTGGTGGGGAACTATTTTACACTAACTATGGCTACACCTTC

j_gene: TRBJ2-7
abundance: .
v_gene: TRBV19
d_gene: .
CDR3aa: CASGRDGGAYEQYF
CDR3nt: TGTGCCAGTGGGCGGGATGGTGGGGCCTACGAGCAGTACTTC

j_gene: TRBJ2-5
abundance: few
v_gene: TRBV21-1
d_gene: .
CDR3aa: CASSKEGQGGIQETQYF
CDR3nt: TGTGCCAGCAGCAAAGAGGGACAGGGGGGGATTCAAGAGACCCAGTACTTC

j_gene: TRBJ2-3
abundance: .
v_gene: TRBV6-1
d_gene: .
CDR3aa: CASNLLGADTQYF
CDR3nt: TGTGCCAGCAACCTACTAGGAGCCGATACGCAGTATTTT

j_gene: TRBJ2-7
abundance: .
v_gene: TRBV20-1
d_gene: .
CDR3aa: CSASRPGSGNEQYF
CDR3nt: TGCAGTGCTAGCCGCCCGGGGAGTGGGAACGAGCAGTACTTC

j_gene: TRBJ2-7
abundance: .
v_gene: TRBV6-1
d_gene: .
CDR3aa: CASRVAVHSYEQYF
CDR3nt: TGTGCCAGCAGGGTAGCGGTGCACTCCTACGAGCAGTACTTC

j_gene: TRBJ1-1
abundance: .
v_gene: TRBV10-3
d_gene: .
CDR3aa: CAISEGWWQTEAFF
CDR3nt: TGTGCCATCAGTGAGGGTTGGTGGCAAACTGAAGCTTTCTTT

j_gene: TRBJ2-3
abundance: .
v_gene: TRBV27
d_gene: TRBD2
CDR3aa: CASSLRGRVDTQYF
CDR3nt: TGTGCCAGCAGTTTACGGGGGAGGGTAGATACGCAGTATTTT

j_gene: TRBJ1-1
abundance: .
v_gene: TRBV6-1
d_gene: .
CDR3aa: CASSLNGREAFF
CDR3nt: TGTGCCAGCAGTCTAAATGGACGGGAAGCTTTCTTT

j_gene: TRBJ1-2
abundance: .
v_gene: TRBV2
d_gene: .
CDR3aa: CASSWGGYGYTF
CDR3nt: TGTGCCAGCAGTTGGGGGGGCTATGGCTACACCTTC

j_gene: TRBJ1-2
abundance: .
v_gene: TRBV18
d_gene: .
CDR3aa: CASSDGRNYGYTF
CDR3nt: TGTGCCAGCTCAGATGGCCGCAACTATGGCTACACCTTC

j_gene: TRBJ2-3
abundance: few
v_gene: TRBV7-3
d_gene: .
CDR3aa: CASSLAGAVDTQYF
CDR3nt: TGTGCCAGCAGCTTAGCGGGGGCGGTTGATACGCAGTATTTT

j_gene: TRBJ1-2
abundance: .
v_gene: TRBV20-1
d_gene: .
CDR3aa: CSARARDGNYGYTF
CDR3nt: TGCAGTGCTAGGGCCCGGGACGGCAACTATGGCTACACCTTC

j_gene: TRBJ2-3
abundance: few
v_gene: TRBV7-3
d_gene: TRBD2
CDR3aa: CASSPRASGAAYTQYF
CDR3nt: TGTGCCAGCAGCCCGAGGGCTAGCGGCGCTGCGTATACGCAGTATTTT

j_gene: TRBJ2-7
abundance: .
v_gene: TRBV2
d_gene: TRBD1
CDR3aa: CATTSWGQGGEQYF
CDR3nt: TGTGCCACTACATCATGGGGACAGGGTGGCGAGCAGTACTTC

j_gene: TRBJ2-1
abundance: .
v_gene: TRBV7-3
d_gene: .
CDR3aa: CASRIGPDYDEQFF
CDR3nt: TGTGCCAGCAGAATCGGGCCAGATTACGATGAGCAGTTCTTC

j_gene: TRBJ2-7
abundance: .
v_gene: TRBV6-1
d_gene: TRBD1
CDR3aa: CASRNDRGLNEQYF
CDR3nt: TGTGCCAGCAGGAACGACAGGGGGCTGAACGAGCAGTACTTC

j_gene: TRBJ2-5
abundance: .
v_gene: TRBV5-8
d_gene: TRBD2
CDR3aa: CASSPGTSGVGAETQYF
CDR3nt: TGTGCCAGCAGCCCCGGGACTAGTGGGGTTGGGGCCGAGACCCAGTACTTC

j_gene: TRBJ2-7
abundance: .
v_gene: TRBV7-2
d_gene: .
CDR3aa: CASSHRGGVVGYEQYF
CDR3nt: TGTGCCAGCAGCCACAGGGGAGGGGTGGTGGGCTACGAGCAGTACTTC

j_gene: TRBJ2-7
abundance: .
v_gene: TRBV20-1
d_gene: TRBD1
CDR3aa: CSASSELLTGSRGEQYF
CDR3nt: TGCAGTGCTTCCTCCGAGCTGTTGACAGGGTCGAGGGGCGAGCAGTACTTC

j_gene: TRBJ2-3
abundance: .
v_gene: TRBV6-5
d_gene: .
CDR3aa: CASSYVGASSDTQYF
CDR3nt: TGTGCCAGCAGTTACGTGGGGGCTAGTTCAGATACGCAGTATTTT

j_gene: TRBJ1-1
abundance: .
v_gene: TRBV5-4
d_gene: .
CDR3aa: CASSLGHMNTEAFF
CDR3nt: TGTGCCAGCAGCTTGGGTCATATGAACACTGAAGCTTTCTTT

j_gene: TRBJ2-3
abundance: .
v_gene: TRBV11-1
d_gene: .
CDR3aa: CASSLSGYLSTDTQYF
CDR3nt: TGTGCCAGCAGCTTATCAGGCTACCTTAGCACAGATACGCAGTATTTT

j_gene: TRBJ2-1
abundance: .
v_gene: TRBV7-3
d_gene: .
CDR3aa: CASSLSLGNEQFF
CDR3nt: TGTGCCAGCAGCTTAAGTCTGGGTAATGAGCAGTTCTTC

j_gene: TRBJ2-7
abundance: .
v_gene: TRBV7-9
d_gene: .
CDR3aa: CASSFGQGVYEQYF
CDR3nt: TGTGCCAGCAGCTTTGGTCAGGGCGTTTACGAGCAGTACTTC

j_gene: TRBJ2-4
abundance: once
v_gene: TRBV12-3/TRBV12-4
d_gene: .
CDR3aa: CASLSKNIQYF
CDR3nt: TGTGCCAGCCTCTCCAAAAACATTCAGTACTTC

j_gene: TRBJ1-2
abundance: once
v_gene: TRBV19
d_gene: .
CDR3aa: CASSWGNYGYTF
CDR3nt: TGTGCCAGTAGTTGGGGGAACTATGGCTACACCTTC

j_gene: TRBJ2-5
abundance: .
v_gene: TRBV15
d_gene: TRBD2
CDR3aa: CATSRDRQRGGLDQETQYF
CDR3nt: TGTGCCACCAGCAGAGATCGCCAGCGGGGGGGCCTCGACCAAGAGACCCAGTACTTC

j_gene: TRBJ1-2
abundance: once
v_gene: TRBV6-1
d_gene: .
CDR3aa: CASQTATNYGYTF
CDR3nt: TGTGCCAGCCAGACTGCGACAAACTATGGCTACACCTTC

j_gene: TRBJ1-5
abundance: .
v_gene: TRBV29-1
d_gene: .
CDR3aa: CSARDNNQPQHF
CDR3nt: TGCAGCGCCCGGGACAACAATCAGCCCCAGCATTTT

j_gene: TRBJ2-3
abundance: .
v_gene: TRBV24-1
d_gene: TRBD2
CDR3aa: CATLFTSGRADTQYF
CDR3nt: TGTGCCACCCTTTTCACTAGCGGGAGGGCAGATACGCAGTATTTT

j_gene: TRBJ1-2
abundance: .
v_gene: TRBV7-2
d_gene: TRBD1
CDR3aa: CASSPDRQSYGYTF
CDR3nt: TGTGCCAGCAGCCCGGACAGGCAGTCCTATGGCTACACCTTC

j_gene: TRBJ1-1
abundance: .
v_gene: TRBV20-1
d_gene: .
CDR3aa: CSARVWGQGEAFF
CDR3nt: TGCAGTGCTAGGGTCTGGGGCCAGGGGGAAGCTTTCTTT